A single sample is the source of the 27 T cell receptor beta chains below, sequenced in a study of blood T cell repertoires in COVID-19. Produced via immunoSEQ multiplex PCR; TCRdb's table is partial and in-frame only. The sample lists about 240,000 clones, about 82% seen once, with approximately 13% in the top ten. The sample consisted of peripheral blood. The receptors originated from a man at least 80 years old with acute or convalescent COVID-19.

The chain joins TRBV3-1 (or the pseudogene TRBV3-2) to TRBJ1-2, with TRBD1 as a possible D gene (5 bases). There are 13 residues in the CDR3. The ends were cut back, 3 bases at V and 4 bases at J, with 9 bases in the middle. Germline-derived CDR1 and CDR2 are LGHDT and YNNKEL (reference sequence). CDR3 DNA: TGTGCCAGCAGCCAGGGGCTGGCCTATGGCTACACCTTC. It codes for CASSQGLAYGYTF.

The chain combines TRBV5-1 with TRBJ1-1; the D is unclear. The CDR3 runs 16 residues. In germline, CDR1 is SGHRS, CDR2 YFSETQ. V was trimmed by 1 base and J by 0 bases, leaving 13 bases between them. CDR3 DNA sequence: TGCGCCAGCAGCTTGCTCTCCGGGGTCTTGAACACTGAAGCTTTCTTT. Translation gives CASSLLSGVLNTEAFF.

The CDR3 reads CASSTSGAPLSGANVLTF. The CDR3 DNA reads as TGTGCCAGCAGCACTTCAGGGGCCCCACTTTCTGGGGCCAACGTCCTGACTTTC. The chain links TRBV5-5 to TRBJ2-6, with a possible D match to TRBD1 (6 bases). V was shortened by 4 bases and J by 1 base, with 18 bases between the two germline ends. CDR1 SGHKS and CDR2 YYEKEE come from the germline V gene (reference sequence). The CDR3 runs to 18 residues.

This chain's CDR3 is CASSSLAGGLYEQYF. The CDR3 DNA reads TGTGCCAGTAGTTCACTAGCGGGAGGGCTGTACGAGCAGTACTTC. The chain recombines TRBV19 with TRBJ2-7; 13 bases are shared with TRBD2. This CDR3 comprises 15 residues. Germline CDR1 LNHDA, CDR2 SQIVND (reference sequence). The J segment lost 4 bases and the V segment lost 5 bases, leaving 5 bases of the junction unmatched. Looking up the rest from reference TRBV19 and TRBJ2-7 gives the full variable domain: DGGITQSPKYLFRKEGQNVTLSCEQNLNHDAMYWYRQDPGQGLRLIYYSQIVNDFQKGDIAEGYSVSREKKESFPLTVTSAQKNPTAFYLCASSSLAGGLYEQYFGPGTRLTVT.

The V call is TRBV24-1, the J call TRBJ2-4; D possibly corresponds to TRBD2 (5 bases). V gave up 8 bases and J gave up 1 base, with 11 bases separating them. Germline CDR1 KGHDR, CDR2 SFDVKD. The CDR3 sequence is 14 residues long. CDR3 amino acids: CATKGALAKNIQYF. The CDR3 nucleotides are TGTGCCACCAAGGGAGCTCTCGCCAAAAACATTCAGTACTTC.

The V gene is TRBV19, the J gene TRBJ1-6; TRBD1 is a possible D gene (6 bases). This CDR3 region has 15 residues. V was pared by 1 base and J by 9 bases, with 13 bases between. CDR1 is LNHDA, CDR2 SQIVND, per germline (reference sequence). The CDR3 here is CASSIGDMSVSPLHF. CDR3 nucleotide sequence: TGTGCCAGTAGTATAGGGGACATGAGTGTTTCACCCCTCCACTTT.

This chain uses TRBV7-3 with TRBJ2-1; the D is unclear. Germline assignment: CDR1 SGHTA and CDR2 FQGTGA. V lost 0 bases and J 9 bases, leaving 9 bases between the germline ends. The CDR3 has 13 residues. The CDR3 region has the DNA TGTGCCAGCAGCTTAACTTTCCCGGGTGAGCAGTTCTTC. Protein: CASSLTFPGEQFF.

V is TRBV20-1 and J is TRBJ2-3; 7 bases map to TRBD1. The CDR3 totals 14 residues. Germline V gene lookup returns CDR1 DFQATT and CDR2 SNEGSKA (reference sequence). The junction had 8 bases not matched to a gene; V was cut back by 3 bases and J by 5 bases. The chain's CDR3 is CSASKTGTGDTQYF. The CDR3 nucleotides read TGCAGTGCTAGTAAGACAGGGACCGGAGATACGCAGTATTTT.

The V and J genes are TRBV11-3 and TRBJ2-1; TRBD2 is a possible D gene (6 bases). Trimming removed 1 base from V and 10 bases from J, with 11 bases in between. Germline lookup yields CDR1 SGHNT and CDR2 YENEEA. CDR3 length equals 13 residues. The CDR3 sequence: CASSLVGGGEQFF. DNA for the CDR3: TGTGCCAGCAGCTTAGTCGGTGGGGGGGAGCAGTTCTTC.

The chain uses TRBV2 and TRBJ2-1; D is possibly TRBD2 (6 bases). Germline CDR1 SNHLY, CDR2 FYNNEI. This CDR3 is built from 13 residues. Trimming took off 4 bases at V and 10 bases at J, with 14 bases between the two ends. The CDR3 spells CASSGLRAGEQFF. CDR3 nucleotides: TGTGCCAGCAGTGGCCTCAGGGCGGGGGAGCAGTTCTTC.

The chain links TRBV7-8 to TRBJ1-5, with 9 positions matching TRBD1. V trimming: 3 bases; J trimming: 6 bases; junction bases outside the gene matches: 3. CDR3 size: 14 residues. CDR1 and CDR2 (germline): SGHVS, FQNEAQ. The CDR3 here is CASSLTGGFQPQHF. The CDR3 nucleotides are TGTGCCAGCAGCTTGACAGGGGGTTTTCAGCCCCAGCATTTT.

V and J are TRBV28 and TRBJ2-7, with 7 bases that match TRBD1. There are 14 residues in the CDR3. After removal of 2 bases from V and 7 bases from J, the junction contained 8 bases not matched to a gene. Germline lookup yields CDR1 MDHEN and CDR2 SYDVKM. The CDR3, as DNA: TGTGCCAGCAGTTTACCAAGGGGGCTTGGGGAGCAGTACTTC. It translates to CASSLPRGLGEQYF.

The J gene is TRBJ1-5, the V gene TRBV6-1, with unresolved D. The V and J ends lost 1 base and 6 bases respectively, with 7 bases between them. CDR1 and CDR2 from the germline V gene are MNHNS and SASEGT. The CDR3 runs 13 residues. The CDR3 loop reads CASSEVQSQPQHF. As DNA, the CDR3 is TGTGCCAGCAGTGAAGTACAGTCTCAGCCCCAGCATTTT.

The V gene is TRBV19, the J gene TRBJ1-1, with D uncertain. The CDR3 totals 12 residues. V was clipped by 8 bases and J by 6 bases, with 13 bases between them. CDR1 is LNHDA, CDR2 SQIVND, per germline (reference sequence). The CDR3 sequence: CASASATSEAFF. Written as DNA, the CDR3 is TGTGCCAGTGCCAGCGCAACCTCTGAAGCTTTCTTT.

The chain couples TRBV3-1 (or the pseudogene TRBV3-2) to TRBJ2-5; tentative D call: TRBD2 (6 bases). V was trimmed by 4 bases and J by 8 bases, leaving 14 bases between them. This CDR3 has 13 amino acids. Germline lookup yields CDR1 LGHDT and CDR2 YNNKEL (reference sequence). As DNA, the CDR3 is TGTGCCAGCAGCCGACCGGGGGTTGACACCCAGTACTTC. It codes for CASSRPGVDTQYF.

CDR3 amino acids: CSAGQGQETQYF. The CDR3, as DNA: TGCAGCGCTGGACAGGGACAAGAGACCCAGTACTTC. J is TRBJ2-5 and V is TRBV29-1, with 8 bases that match TRBD1. Germline V gene sequence: CDR1 SQVTM, CDR2 ANQGSEA. The length of the CDR3 is 12 residues. J gave up 2 bases and V 7 bases, and 3 bases lay outside the gene matches. The whole variable domain, remainder taken from reference TRBV29-1 and TRBJ2-5, is SAVISQKPSRDICQRGTSLTIQCQVDSQVTMMFWYRQQPGQSLTLIATANQGSEATYESGFVIDKFPISRPNLTFSTLTVSNMSPEDSSIYLCSAGQGQETQYFGPGTRLLVL.

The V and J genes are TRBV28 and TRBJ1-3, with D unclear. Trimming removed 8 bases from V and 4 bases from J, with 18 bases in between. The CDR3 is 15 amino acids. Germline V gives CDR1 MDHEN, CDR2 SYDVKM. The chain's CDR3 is CASGRPGAVGNTIYF. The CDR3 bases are TGTGCCAGCGGTAGACCTGGAGCGGTGGGAAACACCATATATTTT.

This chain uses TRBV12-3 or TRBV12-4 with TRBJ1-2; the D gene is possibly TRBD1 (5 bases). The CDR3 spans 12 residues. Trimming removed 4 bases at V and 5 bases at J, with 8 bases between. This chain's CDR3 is CASSSDRYGYTF. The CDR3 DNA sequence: TGTGCCAGCAGTTCAGACAGATATGGCTACACCTTC.

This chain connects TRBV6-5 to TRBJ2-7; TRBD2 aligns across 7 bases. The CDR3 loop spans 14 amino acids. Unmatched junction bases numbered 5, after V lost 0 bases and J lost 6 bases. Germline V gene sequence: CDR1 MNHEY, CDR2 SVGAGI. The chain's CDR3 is CASSYSRDYGEQYF. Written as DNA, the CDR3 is TGTGCCAGCAGTTACTCGAGGGACTACGGCGAGCAGTACTTC.

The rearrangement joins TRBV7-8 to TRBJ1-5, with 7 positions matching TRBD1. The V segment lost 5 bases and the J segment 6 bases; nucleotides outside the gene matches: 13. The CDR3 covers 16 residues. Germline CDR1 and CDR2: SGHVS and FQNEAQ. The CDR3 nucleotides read TGTGCCAGCAGCCCACAGGTGAACAGGGGAGGTCAGCCCCAGCATTTT. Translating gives CASSPQVNRGGQPQHF.

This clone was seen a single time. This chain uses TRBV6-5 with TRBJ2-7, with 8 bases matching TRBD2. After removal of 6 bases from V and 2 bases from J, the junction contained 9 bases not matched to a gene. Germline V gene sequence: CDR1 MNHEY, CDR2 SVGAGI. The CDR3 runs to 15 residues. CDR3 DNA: TGTGCCAGCAGAACCGGGGGGGCGCGTGCCTACGAGCAGTACTTC. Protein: CASRTGGARAYEQYF.

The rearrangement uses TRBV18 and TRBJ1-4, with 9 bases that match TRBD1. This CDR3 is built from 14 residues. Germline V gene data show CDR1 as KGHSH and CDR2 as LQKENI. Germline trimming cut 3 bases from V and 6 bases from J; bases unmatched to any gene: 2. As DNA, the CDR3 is TGTGCCAGCTCACCGGGACAGGGACATGAAAAACTGTTTTTT. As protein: CASSPGQGHEKLFF.

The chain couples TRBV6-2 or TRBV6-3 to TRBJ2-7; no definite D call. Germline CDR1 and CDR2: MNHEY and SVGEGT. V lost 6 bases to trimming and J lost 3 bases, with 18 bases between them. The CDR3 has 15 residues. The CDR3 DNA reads TGTGCCAGCAGCCCGACTCGAGAAATGATCTACGAGCAGTACTTC. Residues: CASSPTREMIYEQYF.

CDR3 in DNA: TGCGCCAGCAGTGGGACAGCGAACACCGGGGAGCTGTTTTTT. Its protein is CASSGTANTGELFF. The chain has TRBV10-2 and TRBJ2-2; TRBD1 is a possible D gene (6 bases). In germline, CDR1 is WSHSY, CDR2 SAAADI. Trimming removed 4 bases at V and 0 bases at J, with 6 bases between. The CDR3 is 14 residues long.

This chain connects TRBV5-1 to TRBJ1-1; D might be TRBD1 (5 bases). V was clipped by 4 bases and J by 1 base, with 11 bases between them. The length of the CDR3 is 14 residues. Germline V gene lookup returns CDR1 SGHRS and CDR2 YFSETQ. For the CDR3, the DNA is TGCGCCAGCAGCCTTCAGGGCTCGAACACTGAAGCTTTCTTT. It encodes CASSLQGSNTEAFF.

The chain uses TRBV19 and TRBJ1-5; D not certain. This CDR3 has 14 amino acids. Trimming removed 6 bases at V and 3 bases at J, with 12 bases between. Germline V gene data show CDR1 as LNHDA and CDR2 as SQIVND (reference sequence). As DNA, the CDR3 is TGTGCCAGTAGGACTATAGCAGACAATCAGCCCCAGCATTTT. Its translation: CASRTIADNQPQHF.

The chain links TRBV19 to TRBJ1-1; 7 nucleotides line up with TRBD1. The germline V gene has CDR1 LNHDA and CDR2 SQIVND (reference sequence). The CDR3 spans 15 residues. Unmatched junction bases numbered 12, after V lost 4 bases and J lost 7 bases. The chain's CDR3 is CASSSRQGPRDEAFF. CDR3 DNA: TGTGCCAGTAGTAGCCGACAGGGACCGAGGGATGAAGCTTTCTTT. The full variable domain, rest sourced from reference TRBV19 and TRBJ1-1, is DGGITQSPKYLFRKEGQNVTLSCEQNLNHDAMYWYRQDPGQGLRLIYYSQIVNDFQKGDIAEGYSVSREKKESFPLTVTSAQKNPTAFYLCASSSRQGPRDEAFFGQGTRLTVV.